This TCR beta chain was recovered during a study of T-cell memory formation after mild COVID-19. About the research overall: TCR clusters were mostly confined to one donor each. Study outcomes and limitations: While clones contracting from day 15 to 85 were balanced between CD4 and CD8, later expanders leaned CD4+. Pre-infection memory held some responding clones, suggesting pre-existing cross-reactive T cells responded.

This clonotype was seen a handful of times. Its antigen is not known. The CDR3 is made up of 13 amino acids. The trim removed 4 bases at V and 3 bases at J, leaving 2 bases unmatched. Germline lookup yields CDR1 KGHSH and CDR2 LQKENI. It was 5'RACE with constant-segment primers that produced the TCR alpha and TCR beta cDNA libraries, which carried sample barcodes and UMIs. TCRdb reanalysed the 5' RACE reads using MiXCR and keeps one entry per CDR3 protein. The sample records about 430,000 distinct CDR3 sequences, about 24% being singletons. Sequenced input: PBMCs or a T cell subset sorted from them (not recorded which). V usage is TRBV18 and J usage is TRBJ2-5; 7 bases fit TRBD1. The receptor was isolated from an adult woman who had mild COVID-19 (a few samples of this study predate the infection). Cell type and time point are not known. The CDR3 region has the DNA TGTGCCAGCTCACGTGGGACAGAAGAGACCCAGTACTTC. Translating it yields CASSRGTEETQYF. Based on the CDR3 plus reference TRBV18 and TRBJ2-5, the full variable domain is NAGVMQNPRHLVRRRGQEARLRCSPMKGHSHVYWYRQLPEEGLKFMVYLQKENIIDESGMPKERFSAEFPKEGPSILRIQQVVRGDSAAYFCASSRGTEETQYFGPGTRLLVL.